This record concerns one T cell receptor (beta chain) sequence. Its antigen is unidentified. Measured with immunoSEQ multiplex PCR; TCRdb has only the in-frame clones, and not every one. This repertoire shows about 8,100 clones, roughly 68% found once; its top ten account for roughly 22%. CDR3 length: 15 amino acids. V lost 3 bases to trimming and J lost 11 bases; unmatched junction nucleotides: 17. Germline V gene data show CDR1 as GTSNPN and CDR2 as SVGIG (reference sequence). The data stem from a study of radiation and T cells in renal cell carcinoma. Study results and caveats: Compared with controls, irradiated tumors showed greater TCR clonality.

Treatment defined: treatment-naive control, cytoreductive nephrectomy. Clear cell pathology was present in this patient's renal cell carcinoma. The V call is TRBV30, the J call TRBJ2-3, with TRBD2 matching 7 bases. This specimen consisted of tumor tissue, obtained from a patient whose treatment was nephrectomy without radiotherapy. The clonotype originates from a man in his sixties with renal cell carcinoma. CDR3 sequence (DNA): TGTGCCTGGAGGATTGGTCCGAACATTGGGGGGGGGCAGTATTTT. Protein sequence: CAWRIGPNIGGGQYF.